The following is a T cell receptor (beta chain) sequence with its context. Its antigen is unknown. Germline values: CDR1 SNHLY, CDR2 FYNNEI. V lost 3 bases, J lost 4 bases, and 7 bases stayed unmatched. The CDR3 sequence is 16 residues long. Only in-frame clones appear in the TCRdb table, and some are missing; sequencing was by immunoSEQ multiplex PCR. This sample has about 83,000 clones, with about 86% found just once. The sample is drawn from a study of lymphopenia after photon versus proton radiotherapy. Study-level findings and limits: After lymphocyte nadir, photon-treated repertoires showed oligoclonal expansion, especially CD8+ Temra. Authors raise, but do not show, better survival with proton therapy.

The TCR originated in a man between 60 and 70 years old with pancreatic cancer. The source material was peripheral blood, sampled from a patient treated with proton-based radiotherapy. The rearrangement uses TRBV2 and TRBJ1-2; 11 nucleotides match TRBD1. CDR3 in amino acids: CASSDQDRGLIYGYTF. The CDR3 DNA reads as TGTGCCAGCAGTGACCAGGACAGGGGGCTTATCTATGGCTACACCTTC.